The 21 T cell receptor beta chains below were found in one sample sequenced in a study of shared clonotypes between healthy human individuals. Repertoires were generated with immunoSEQ multiplex PCR, while TCRdb's copy carries only in-frame clones and drops some. The sample has roughly 1,500,000 clones; around 98.5% are singletons. The sequenced sample was naive CD4+ T cells sorted from blood. The subset was: CD45RA+ positively selected. The source of these receptors is a man aged 25 to 40 in good health.

The sample holds one count of this clone. This chain links TRBV10-3 with TRBJ1-5; D is uncertain. Between the trimmed V and J ends, which lost 4 bases and 3 bases, there was a span of 13 bases. The CDR3 sequence is 15 residues long. The germline V gene has CDR1 ENHRY and CDR2 SYGVKD. CDR3 residues: CAISGEGRDNQPQHF. The CDR3 nucleotides read TGTGCCATCAGTGGGGAAGGACGGGACAATCAGCCCCAGCATTTT.

The chain joins TRBV7-9 to TRBJ2-7, with 7 bases lining up with TRBD1. Trimming at V came to 1 base and at J to 6 bases, leaving 6 bases not matched to a gene. Germline V gene data show CDR1 as SEHNR and CDR2 as FQNEAQ (reference sequence). The CDR3 has 14 residues. The DNA of the CDR3 is TGTGCCAGCAGCTTAGAATTACAGGGGAGCGAGCAGTACTTC. Translating gives CASSLELQGSEQYF.

The chain links TRBV18 to TRBJ1-2; D possibly corresponds to TRBD1 (5 bases). Germline CDR1 KGHSH, CDR2 LQKENI. V was clipped by 2 bases and J by 5 bases, with 12 bases between them. The CDR3 runs 14 residues. The CDR3 reads CASSPSTDSYGYTF. In nucleotides, the CDR3 is TGTGCCAGCTCACCATCGACAGACTCTTATGGCTACACCTTC.

This chain uses TRBV7-2 with TRBJ2-2; tentatively, D is TRBD1 or TRBD2 (6 bases each). This CDR3 region has 15 residues. Between the trimmed V and J ends, which lost 5 bases and 5 bases, there was a span of 15 bases. The germline gives CDR1 SGHTA, CDR2 FQGNSA. CDR3 coding DNA: TGTGCCAGCAGCACCGGCCAGGGGAGGACCGGGGAGCTGTTTTTT. Translation gives CASSTGQGRTGELFF.

The V gene is TRBV9, the J gene TRBJ2-3, with TRBD2 matching 8 bases. The CDR3 is made up of 17 amino acids. V was pared by 4 bases and J by 0 bases, with 10 bases of the junction left unmatched. Germline-derived CDR1 and CDR2 are SGDLS and YYNGEE. The CDR3 loop is CASSPARLAGSTDTQYF. Here the CDR3 DNA reads TGTGCCAGCAGCCCCGCGAGGCTAGCGGGTAGCACAGATACGCAGTATTTT.

This chain links TRBV5-5 with TRBJ2-7; D perhaps matches TRBD2 (5 bases). The CDR3 sequence is 14 residues long. Germline loops: CDR1 SGHKS, CDR2 YYEKEE (reference sequence). The V end was cut by 3 bases, the J end by 2 bases, with 12 bases between. CDR3 region: CASSYKSGTYEQYF. For the CDR3, the DNA is TGTGCCAGCAGCTATAAATCCGGGACCTACGAGCAGTACTTC.

The chain joins TRBV27 to TRBJ2-5; D is possibly TRBD2 (5 bases). Germline V gives CDR1 MNHEY, CDR2 SMNVEV (reference sequence). The CDR3 runs to 13 residues. Trimming left V 3 bases short and J 7 bases short, with 12 bases between. The CDR3 DNA is TGTGCCAGCAGTTTTGGCCCGCGGGTGACCCAGTACTTC. Its protein is CASSFGPRVTQYF.

The chain combines TRBV30 with TRBJ2-7; 8 bases are shared with TRBD1. The germline gives CDR1 GTSNPN, CDR2 SVGIG (reference sequence). CDR3 length: 14 amino acids. After removal of 6 bases from V and 2 bases from J, the junction contained 9 bases not matched to a gene. The CDR3 DNA follows: TGTGCCTGTACTGACAGGGGAAACACCTACGAGCAGTACTTC. Translated, it gives CACTDRGNTYEQYF.

The chain uses TRBV28 and TRBJ1-5; 10 positions match TRBD1. The CDR3 runs to 15 residues. J was trimmed by 6 bases and V by 5 bases; bases with no gene match: 7. Germline CDR1 reads MDHEN; CDR2 reads SYDVKM. In DNA, the CDR3 is TGTGCCAGCAGTCGACAGGGGGCGCGAGGTCAGCCCCAGCATTTT. Translating it yields CASSRQGARGQPQHF.

The V call is TRBV5-5, the J call TRBJ2-5; possibly TRBD1 for D (7 bases). This CDR3 has 14 residues. Germline CDR1 is SGHKS and CDR2 is YYEKEE (reference sequence). V was shortened by 5 bases and J by 2 bases, with 13 bases between the two germline ends. CDR3 in amino acids: CASRPRGDQETQYF. In DNA form, the CDR3 reads TGTGCCAGCAGGCCCAGGGGGGATCAAGAGACCCAGTACTTC.

This chain uses TRBV5-1 with TRBJ2-7, with D maybe TRBD1 (6 bases). The V and J ends lost 4 bases and 2 bases respectively, with 13 bases between them. The CDR3 contains 14 residues. CDR1 SGHRS and CDR2 YFSETQ come from the germline V gene. Here the CDR3 reads CASSPGTTTYEQYF. CDR3 in DNA: TGCGCCAGCAGCCCCGGGACAACCACCTACGAGCAGTACTTC.

The rearrangement links TRBV6-5 to TRBJ2-7; 8 bases agree with TRBD1. Per the germline V gene, CDR1 is MNHEY and CDR2 is SVGAGI. This CDR3 spans 13 amino acids. Losses at the gene ends were 7 bases for V and 5 bases for J; bases not matched to a gene: 7. The DNA for the CDR3 is TGTGCCAGCAAGGACAGGGAGAGGCACGAGCAGTACTTC. It translates to CASKDRERHEQYF.

The CDR3 bases are TGTGCCAGCAGCGTCACTAGCGGGAGTCCCCCCGGGGAGCTGTTTTTT. Translating gives CASSVTSGSPPGELFF. The chain carries TRBV9 and TRBJ2-2; the match to TRBD2 covers 11 bases. V gave up 2 bases and J gave up 6 bases; unmatched junction bases: 6. The CDR3 contains 16 residues. Germline CDR1 and CDR2: SGDLS and YYNGEE.

CDR3 amino acids: CASSQDRVLAGFTGELFF. The CDR3 DNA reads as TGTGCCAGCAGCCAAGATCGCGTGCTAGCGGGTTTCACCGGGGAGCTGTTTTTT. V is TRBV14 and J is TRBJ2-2; 8 bases map to TRBD2. The V gene end was trimmed by 0 bases and the J gene end by 4 bases; junction bases not matched to a gene: 10. CDR3 length: 18 residues. Germline CDR1 and CDR2: SGHDN and FVKESK.

The chain recombines TRBV7-2 with TRBJ2-5; tentative D call: TRBD1 (5 bases). Trimming pared 5 bases from V and 4 bases from J, leaving 26 bases between. Germline V gives CDR1 SGHTA, CDR2 FQGNSA. The CDR3 sequence is 18 residues long. The CDR3 sequence is CASSPPSQVPGLGETQYF. CDR3 bases: TGTGCCAGCAGCCCCCCCTCCCAGGTACCAGGGTTGGGAGAGACCCAGTACTTC.

In the case of this clone: This sample also contains other DNA sequences that code for the same CDR3. V usage is TRBV29-1 and J usage is TRBJ2-7; TRBD1 matches 7 bases. The junction had 4 bases not matched to a gene; V was cut back by 7 bases and J by 1 base. There are 12 residues in the CDR3. Germline CDR1 reads SQVTM; CDR2 reads ANQGSEA. The CDR3 spells CSARDSSYEQYF. The CDR3 nucleotides read TGCAGCGCCCGGGACAGTTCCTACGAGCAGTACTTC.

CDR3: CSAITSGTTNEQFF. CDR3 bases: TGCAGCGCTATAACTAGCGGGACAACCAATGAGCAGTTCTTC. The gene calls are TRBV29-1 and TRBJ2-1; TRBD2 matches 10 bases. Germline CDR1 and CDR2: SQVTM and ANQGSEA. J gave up 6 bases and V 7 bases, and 9 bases lay outside the gene matches. The CDR3 has 14 residues.

The rearrangement uses TRBV12-1 and TRBJ2-1. TRBV12-1 represents a pseudogene. This CDR3 has 17 residues. The CDR3 DNA reads as TGTGCCAGCAGCTTCCGGGACCCTCCCTGCTCCTACAATGAGCAGTTCTTC. Encoded protein: CASSFRDPPCSYNEQFF.

The chain has TRBV13 and TRBJ1-1; D is perhaps TRBD1 (5 bases). The germline gives CDR1 PRHDT, CDR2 FYEKMQ (reference sequence). The ends were cut back, 1 base at V and 4 bases at J, with 10 bases in the middle. The CDR3 has 14 residues. CDR3 in DNA: TGTGCCAGCAGCTTAGAGGGGATGAGCACTGAAGCTTTCTTT. It specifies CASSLEGMSTEAFF.

This chain uses TRBV7-2 with TRBJ2-5, with 10 bases lining up with TRBD2. Germline lookup yields CDR1 SGHTA and CDR2 FQGNSA. J gave up 3 bases and V 6 bases, and 7 bases lay outside the gene matches. The CDR3 sequence is 15 residues long. The chain's CDR3 is CASSLRAGGKETQYF. The CDR3 coding sequence is TGTGCCAGCAGTCTTAGAGCGGGAGGGAAAGAGACCCAGTACTTC.

The chain is built from TRBV21-1 and TRBJ2-5; TRBD2, as called in the table, went unchecked against the DNA. TRBV21-1 is designated a pseudogene. The CDR3 runs to 16 residues. The CDR3 here is CASSKRLAGELETQYF. The DNA of the CDR3 is TGTGCCAGCAGCAAAAGACTAGCGGGAGAACTGGAGACCCAGTACTTC.